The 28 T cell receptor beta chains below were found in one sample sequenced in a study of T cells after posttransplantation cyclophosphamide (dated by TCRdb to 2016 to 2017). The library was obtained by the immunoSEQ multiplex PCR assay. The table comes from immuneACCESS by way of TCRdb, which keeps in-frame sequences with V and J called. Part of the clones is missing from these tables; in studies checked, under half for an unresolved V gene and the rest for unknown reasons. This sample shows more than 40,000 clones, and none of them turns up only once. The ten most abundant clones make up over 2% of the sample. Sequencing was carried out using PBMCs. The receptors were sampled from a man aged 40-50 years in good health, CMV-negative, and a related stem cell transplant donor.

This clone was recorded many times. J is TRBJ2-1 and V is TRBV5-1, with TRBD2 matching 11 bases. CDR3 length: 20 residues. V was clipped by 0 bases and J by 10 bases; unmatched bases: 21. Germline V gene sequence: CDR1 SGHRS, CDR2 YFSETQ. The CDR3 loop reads CASSLGVGGSPLAGVGEQFF. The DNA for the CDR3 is TGCGCCAGCAGCTTGGGTGTAGGGGGTTCCCCACTAGCGGGAGTAGGAGAGCAGTTCTTC.

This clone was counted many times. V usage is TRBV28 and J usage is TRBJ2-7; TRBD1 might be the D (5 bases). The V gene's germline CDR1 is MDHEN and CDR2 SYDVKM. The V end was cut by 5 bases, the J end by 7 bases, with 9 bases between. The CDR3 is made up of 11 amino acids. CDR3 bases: TGTGCCAGCAGTACCTACAGGGAGCAGTACTTC. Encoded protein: CASSTYREQYF.

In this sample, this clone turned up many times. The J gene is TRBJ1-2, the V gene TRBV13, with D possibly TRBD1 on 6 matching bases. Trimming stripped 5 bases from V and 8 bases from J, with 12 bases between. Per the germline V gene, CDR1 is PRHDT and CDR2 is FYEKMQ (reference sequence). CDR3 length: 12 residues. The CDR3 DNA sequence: TGTGCCAGCAGCCAAGGGACAAAAGGCTACACCTTC. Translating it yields CASSQGTKGYTF.

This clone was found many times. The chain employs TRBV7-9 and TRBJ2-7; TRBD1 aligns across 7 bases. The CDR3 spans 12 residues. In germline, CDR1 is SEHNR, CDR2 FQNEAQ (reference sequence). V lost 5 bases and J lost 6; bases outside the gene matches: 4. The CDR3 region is CASSPTGPEQYF. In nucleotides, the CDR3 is TGTGCCAGCAGCCCGACAGGGCCCGAGCAGTACTTC.

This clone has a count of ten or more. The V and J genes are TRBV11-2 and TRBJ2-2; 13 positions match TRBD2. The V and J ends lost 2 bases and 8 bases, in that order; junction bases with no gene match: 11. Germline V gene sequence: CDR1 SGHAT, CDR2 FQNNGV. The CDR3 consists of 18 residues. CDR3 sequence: CASSLSAILAGGVGELFF. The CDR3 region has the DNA TGTGCCAGCAGCTTAAGCGCCATACTAGCGGGAGGGGTGGGGGAGCTGTTTTTT.

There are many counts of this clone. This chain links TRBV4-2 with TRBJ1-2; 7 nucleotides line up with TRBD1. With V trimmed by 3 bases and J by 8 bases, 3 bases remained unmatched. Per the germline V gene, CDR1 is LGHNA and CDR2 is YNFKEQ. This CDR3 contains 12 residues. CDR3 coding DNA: TGTGCCAGCAGCCAGAGGGGGCCCGGCTACACCTTC. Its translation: CASSQRGPGYTF.

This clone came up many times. The CDR3 spells CASSSGIQPQHF. The CDR3 DNA follows: TGTGCCAGCAGTTCAGGGATTCAGCCCCAGCATTTT. The chain employs TRBV6-5 and TRBJ1-5; D may be TRBD1 (5 bases). The CDR3 covers 12 residues. The V end was cut by 4 bases, the J end by 6 bases, with 7 bases between. Looked up from germline, CDR1 is MNHEY and CDR2 is SVGAGI.

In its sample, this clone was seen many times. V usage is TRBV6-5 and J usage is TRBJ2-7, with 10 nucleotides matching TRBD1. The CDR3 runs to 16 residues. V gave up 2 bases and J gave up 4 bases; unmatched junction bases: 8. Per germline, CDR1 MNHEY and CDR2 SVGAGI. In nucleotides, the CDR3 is TGTGCCAGCAGTTACAGGGACAGGGGACCTGGTTACGAGCAGTACTTC. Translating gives CASSYRDRGPGYEQYF.

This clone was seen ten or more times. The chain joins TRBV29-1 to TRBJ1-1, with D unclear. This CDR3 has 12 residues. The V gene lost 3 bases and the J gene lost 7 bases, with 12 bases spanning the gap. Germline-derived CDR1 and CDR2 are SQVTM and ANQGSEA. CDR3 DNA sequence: TGCAGCGTTGAGAGGAGCACTATTGAAGCTTTCTTT. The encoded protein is CSVERSTIEAFF.

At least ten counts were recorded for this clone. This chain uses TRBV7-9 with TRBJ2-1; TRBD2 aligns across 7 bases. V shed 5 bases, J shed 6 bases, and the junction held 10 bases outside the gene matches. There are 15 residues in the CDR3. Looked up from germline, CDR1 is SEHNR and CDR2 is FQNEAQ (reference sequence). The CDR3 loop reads CASSRTRGGGNEQFF. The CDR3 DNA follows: TGTGCCAGCAGCAGGACTAGGGGTGGGGGCAATGAGCAGTTCTTC.

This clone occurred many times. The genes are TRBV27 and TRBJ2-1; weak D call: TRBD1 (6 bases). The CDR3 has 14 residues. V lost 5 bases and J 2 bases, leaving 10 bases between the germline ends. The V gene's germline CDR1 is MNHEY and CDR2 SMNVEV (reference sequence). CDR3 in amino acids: CASSIGTTYNEQFF. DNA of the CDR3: TGTGCCAGCAGTATTGGGACAACCTACAATGAGCAGTTCTTC.

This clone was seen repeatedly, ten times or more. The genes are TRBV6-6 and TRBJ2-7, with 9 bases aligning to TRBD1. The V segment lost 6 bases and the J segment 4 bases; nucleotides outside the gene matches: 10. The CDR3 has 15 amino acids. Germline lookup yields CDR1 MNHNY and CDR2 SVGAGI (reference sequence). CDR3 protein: CASSPIPGTGYEQYF. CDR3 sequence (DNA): TGTGCCAGCAGCCCTATCCCCGGGACAGGGTACGAGCAGTACTTC.

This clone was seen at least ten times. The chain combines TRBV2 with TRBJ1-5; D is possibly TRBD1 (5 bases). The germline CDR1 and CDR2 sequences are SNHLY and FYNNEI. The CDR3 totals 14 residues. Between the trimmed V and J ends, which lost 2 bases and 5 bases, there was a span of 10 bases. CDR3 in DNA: TGTGCCAGCAGTGAAACCGGGGGAGATCAGCCCCAGCATTTT. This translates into CASSETGGDQPQHF.

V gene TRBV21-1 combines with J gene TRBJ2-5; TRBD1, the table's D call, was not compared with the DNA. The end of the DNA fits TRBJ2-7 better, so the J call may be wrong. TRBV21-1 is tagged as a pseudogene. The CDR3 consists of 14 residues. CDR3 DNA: TGTGCCCTCGACAGGGACATAACCCTCTACGAGCAGTACTTC. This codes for CALDRDITLYEQYF.

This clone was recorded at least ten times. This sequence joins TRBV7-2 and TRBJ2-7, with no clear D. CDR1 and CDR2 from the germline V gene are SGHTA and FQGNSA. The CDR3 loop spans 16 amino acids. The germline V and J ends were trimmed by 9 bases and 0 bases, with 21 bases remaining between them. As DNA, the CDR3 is TGTGCCAGTAAGTCCTTCTCCGGTTTGAGCTCCTACGAGCAGTACTTC. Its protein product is CASKSFSGLSSYEQYF.

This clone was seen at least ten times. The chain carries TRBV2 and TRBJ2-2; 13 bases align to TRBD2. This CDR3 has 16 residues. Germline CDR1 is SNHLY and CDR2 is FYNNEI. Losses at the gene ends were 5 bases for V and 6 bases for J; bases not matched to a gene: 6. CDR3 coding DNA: TGTGCCAGCAGTCGACTAGCGGGAGGCCATCCCGGGGAGCTGTTTTTT. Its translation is CASSRLAGGHPGELFF.

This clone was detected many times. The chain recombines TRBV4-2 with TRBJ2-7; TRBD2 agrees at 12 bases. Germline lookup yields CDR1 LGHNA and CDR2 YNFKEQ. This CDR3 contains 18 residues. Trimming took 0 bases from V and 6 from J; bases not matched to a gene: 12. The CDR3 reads CASSQDSASGRAGSEQYF. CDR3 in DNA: TGTGCCAGCAGCCAAGATTCGGCTAGCGGGAGGGCCGGGAGCGAGCAGTACTTC.

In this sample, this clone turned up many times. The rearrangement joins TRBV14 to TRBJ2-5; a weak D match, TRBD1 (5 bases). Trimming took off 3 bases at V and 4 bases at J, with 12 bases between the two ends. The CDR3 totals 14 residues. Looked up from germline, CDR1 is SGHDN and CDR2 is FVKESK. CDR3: CASSQGPGIETQYF. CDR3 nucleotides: TGTGCCAGCAGCCAGGGGCCAGGGATAGAGACCCAGTACTTC.

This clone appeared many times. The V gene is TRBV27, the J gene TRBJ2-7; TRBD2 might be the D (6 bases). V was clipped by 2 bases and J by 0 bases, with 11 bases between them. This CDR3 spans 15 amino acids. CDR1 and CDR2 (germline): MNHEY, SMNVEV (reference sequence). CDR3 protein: CASSLSGPRSYEQYF. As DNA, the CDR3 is TGTGCCAGCAGTTTAAGCGGGCCCCGCTCCTACGAGCAGTACTTC.

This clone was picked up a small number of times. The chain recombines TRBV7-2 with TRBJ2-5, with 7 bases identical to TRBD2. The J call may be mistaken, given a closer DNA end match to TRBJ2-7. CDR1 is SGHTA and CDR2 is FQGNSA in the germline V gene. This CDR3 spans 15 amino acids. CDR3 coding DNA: TGTGCCAGCAGCTTACGGTCAGGACTAGAATTCGAGCAGTACTTC. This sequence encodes CASSLRSGLEFEQYF.

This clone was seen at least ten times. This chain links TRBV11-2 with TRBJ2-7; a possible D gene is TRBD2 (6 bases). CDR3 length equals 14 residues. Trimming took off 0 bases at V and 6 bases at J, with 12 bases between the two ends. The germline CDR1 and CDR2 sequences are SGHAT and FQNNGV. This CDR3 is CASSLDTSLREQYF. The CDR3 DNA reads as TGTGCCAGCAGCTTAGACACTAGCCTCCGCGAGCAGTACTTC.

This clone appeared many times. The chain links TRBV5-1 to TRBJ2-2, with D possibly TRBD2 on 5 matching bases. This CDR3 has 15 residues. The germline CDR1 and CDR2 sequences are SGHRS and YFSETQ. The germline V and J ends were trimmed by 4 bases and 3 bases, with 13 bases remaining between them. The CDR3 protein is CASSHTGRDTGELFF. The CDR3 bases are TGCGCCAGCAGCCATACCGGGCGGGACACCGGGGAGCTGTTTTTT.

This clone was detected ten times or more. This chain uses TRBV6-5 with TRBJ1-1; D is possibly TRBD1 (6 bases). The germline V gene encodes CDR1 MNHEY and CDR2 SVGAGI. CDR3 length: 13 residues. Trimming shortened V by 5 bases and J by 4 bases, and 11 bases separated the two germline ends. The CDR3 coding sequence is TGTGCCAGCAGTCGCCTAGGGGGCACTGAAGCTTTCTTT. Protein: CASSRLGGTEAFF.

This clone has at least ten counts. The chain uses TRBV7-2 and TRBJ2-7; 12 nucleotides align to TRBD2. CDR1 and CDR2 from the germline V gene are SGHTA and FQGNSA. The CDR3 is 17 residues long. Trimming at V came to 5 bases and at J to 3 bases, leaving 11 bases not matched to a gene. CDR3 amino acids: CASSLGRLAGAGYEQYF. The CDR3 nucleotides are TGTGCCAGCAGCCTAGGGAGACTAGCGGGAGCCGGCTACGAGCAGTACTTC.

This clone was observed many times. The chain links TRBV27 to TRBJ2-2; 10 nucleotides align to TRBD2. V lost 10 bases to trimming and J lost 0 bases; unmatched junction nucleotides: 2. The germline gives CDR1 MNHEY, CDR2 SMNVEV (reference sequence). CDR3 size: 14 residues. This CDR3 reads CATTSGANTGELFF. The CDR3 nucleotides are TGTGCCACCACTAGCGGGGCGAACACCGGGGAGCTGTTTTTT.

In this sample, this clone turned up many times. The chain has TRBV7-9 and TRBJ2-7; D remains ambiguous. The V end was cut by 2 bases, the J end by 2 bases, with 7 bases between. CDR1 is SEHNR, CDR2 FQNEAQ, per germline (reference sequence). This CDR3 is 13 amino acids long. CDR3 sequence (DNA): TGTGCCAGCAGCTTAAGCTCCACCTACGAGCAGTACTTC. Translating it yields CASSLSSTYEQYF.

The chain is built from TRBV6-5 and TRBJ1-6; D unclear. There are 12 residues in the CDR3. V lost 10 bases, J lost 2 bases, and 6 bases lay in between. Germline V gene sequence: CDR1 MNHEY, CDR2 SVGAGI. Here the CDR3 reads CATQTYNSPLHF. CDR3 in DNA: TGTGCCACCCAGACCTATAATTCACCCCTCCACTTT.

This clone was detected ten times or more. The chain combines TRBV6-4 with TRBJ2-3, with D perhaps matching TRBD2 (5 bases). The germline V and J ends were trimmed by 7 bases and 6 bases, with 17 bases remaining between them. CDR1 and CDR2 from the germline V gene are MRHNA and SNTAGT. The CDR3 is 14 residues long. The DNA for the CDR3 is TGTGCCAGCAACCTTAGGCAGCGGCCGGATACGCAGTATTTT. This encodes CASNLRQRPDTQYF.